What follows are 17 T cell receptor beta chains derived from one specimen sequenced in a study of blood T cells in healthy people across ages. Alongside a J-beta primer mix, a sample-barcoded 5' primer served in a second PCR lasting about 6 to 12 cycles. A single record per CDR3 protein comes from TCRdb applying MiXCR to the 5' RACE reads. Here the sample spans 1 million or so distinct CDR3 sequences, approximately 25% being singletons. These sequences were also reported in another study, on T cells of mothers and their children.

The sample consisted of blood. The receptors originated from a girl aged 2 to 10 in good health.

This rearrangement joins TRBV9 to TRBJ2-5; D not resolved. Trimming left V 0 bases short and J 4 bases short, with 7 bases between. CDR3 length: 13 amino acids. Per germline, CDR1 SGDLS and CDR2 YYNGEE. In DNA form, the CDR3 reads TGTGCCAGCAGCGTAGGTGGTAGAGAGACCCAGTACTTC. This gives the protein CASSVGGRETQYF.

There are a few counts of this clonotype. The chain joins TRBV7-3 to TRBJ2-1; perhaps D is TRBD1 or TRBD2 (6 bases each). V was pared by 2 bases and J by 3 bases, with 14 bases between. Germline-derived CDR1 and CDR2 are SGHTA and FQGTGA. The length of the CDR3 is 16 residues. CDR3 region: CASSLDGGTFYNEQFF. CDR3 bases: TGTGCCAGCAGCTTAGATGGGGGGACATTCTACAATGAGCAGTTCTTC.

This clonotype was picked up a small number of times. The chain joins TRBV12-3 or TRBV12-4 to TRBJ2-7; 8 bases agree with TRBD2. Trimming cost V 4 bases and J 1 base; bases outside gene matches: 6. CDR3 length: 15 amino acids. For the CDR3, the DNA is TGTGCCAGCAGTTCCAGGACTAGCCGATCCTACGAGCAGTACTTC. It codes for CASSSRTSRSYEQYF.

A few counts support this clonotype. J is TRBJ2-3 and V is TRBV11-2, with 9 positions matching TRBD1. Germline CDR1 SGHAT, CDR2 FQNNGV. J lost 4 bases, V lost 1 base, and 9 bases had no gene match. There are 17 residues in the CDR3. The CDR3 sequence: CASSLGYGTGFADTQYF. The CDR3 DNA reads as TGTGCCAGCAGCTTAGGTTACGGGACAGGGTTCGCAGATACGCAGTATTTT. The full variable domain, its missing parts supplied by reference TRBV11-2 and TRBJ2-3, is EAGVAQSPRYKIIEKRQSVAFWCNPISGHATLYWYQQILGQGPKLLIQFQNNGVVDDSQLPKDRFSAERLKGVDSTLKIQPAKLEDSAVYLCASSLGYGTGFADTQYFGPGTRLTVL.

V gene TRBV6-6 combines with J gene TRBJ2-7, with no clear D. The V gene's germline CDR1 is MNHNY and CDR2 SVGAGI (reference sequence). Between the trimmed V and J ends, which lost 2 bases and 7 bases, there was a span of 15 bases. The CDR3 sequence is 14 residues long. CDR3: CASSYTTLREEQYF. CDR3 DNA sequence: TGTGCCAGCAGTTACACTACCCTGCGAGAAGAGCAGTACTTC.

This clonotype was detected only a few times. The chain joins TRBV7-2 to TRBJ1-3; D gene ambiguous. The V gene's germline CDR1 is SGHTA and CDR2 FQGNSA. This CDR3 contains 14 residues. V lost 6 bases, J lost 2 bases, and 11 bases lay in between. CDR3 sequence reads: CASSFDWAGNTIYF. The CDR3, as DNA: TGTGCCAGCAGTTTCGATTGGGCTGGAAACACCATATATTTT.

This clonotype was found many times. The chain has TRBV28 and TRBJ2-6; 7 bases fit TRBD1. J gave up 1 base and V 6 bases, and 0 bases lay outside the gene matches. Per germline, CDR1 MDHEN and CDR2 SYDVKM. The CDR3 length is 14 residues. CDR3 amino acids: CASRQGSGANVLTF. The CDR3 DNA sequence: TGTGCCAGCAGACAGGGGTCTGGGGCCAACGTCCTGACTTTC. The full variable domain, in which reference TRBV28 and TRBJ2-6 provide the parts outside the CDR3, is DVKVTQSSRYLVKRTGEKVFLECVQDMDHENMFWYRQDPGLGLRLIYFSYDVKMKEKGDIPEGYSVSREKKERFSLILESASTNQTSMYLCASRQGSGANVLTFGAGSRLTVL.

This clonotype was seen a few times. The chain employs TRBV6-5 and TRBJ1-1, with D possibly TRBD1 on 5 matching bases. Germline V lookup: CDR1 MNHEY, CDR2 SVGAGI. The CDR3 loop spans 13 amino acids. The V end lost 4 bases, the J end lost 7 bases, and 13 bases lay between the germline ends. As DNA, the CDR3 is TGTGCCAGCAGTTTGGCAGGGAATTATGAAGCTTTCTTT. Translated: CASSLAGNYEAFF.

Here the CDR3 reads CASSSHPGTYSVLTF. The CDR3 DNA is TGTGCCAGCAGCTCCCATCCAGGGACTTACTCAGTCCTGACTTTC. The chain carries TRBV7-3 and TRBJ2-6, with a weak D call TRBD2 (6 bases). The CDR3 totals 15 residues. Germline assignment: CDR1 SGHTA and CDR2 FQGTGA. Trimming cost V 4 bases and J 13 bases, with 20 bases left between them.

This clonotype was seen more than once but under ten times. The chain has TRBV28 and TRBJ2-5; D is possibly TRBD1 or TRBD2 (5 bases each). The J call may be faulty, since TRBJ2-7 better matches the DNA end. The CDR3 is made up of 15 amino acids. The germline V gene encodes CDR1 MDHEN and CDR2 SYDVKM. In DNA form, the CDR3 reads TGTGCCAGCAGGGCCCAGGGACGCTTCTCCTACGAGCAGTACTTC. Encoded protein: CASRAQGRFSYEQYF.

There are a few counts of this clonotype. This chain links TRBV4-1 with TRBJ2-5; D unclear. Matching the DNA end better, TRBJ2-1 makes the J call doubtful. The germline CDR1 and CDR2 sequences are MGHRA and YSYEKL. This CDR3 contains 11 residues. The CDR3 reads CASSQEYEQFF. The DNA for the CDR3 is TGCGCCAGCAGCCAAGAATATGAGCAGTTCTTC.

DNA of the CDR3: TGTGCCAGCAGTTTAGGGGAGTCAGAGACCCAGTACTTC. The encoded protein is CASSLGESETQYF. The rearrangement uses TRBV12-3 or TRBV12-4 and TRBJ2-5; D may be TRBD2 (5 bases). The CDR3 is made up of 13 amino acids. Trimming took 1 base from V and 4 from J, leaving 7 bases between them.

This CDR3 reads CASSQVTRENIQYF. CDR3 DNA: TGCGCCAGCAGCCAAGTAACGCGGGAGAACATTCAGTACTTC. The rearrangement joins TRBV4-1 to TRBJ2-4; 7 nucleotides align to TRBD2. After removal of 1 base from V and 7 bases from J, the junction contained 4 bases not matched to a gene. Germline V lookup: CDR1 MGHRA, CDR2 YSYEKL. This CDR3 is 14 amino acids long.

There are many counts of this clonotype. This sequence joins TRBV4-3 and TRBJ1-2; D uncertain. The CDR3 is made up of 15 amino acids. V was pared by 0 bases and J by 6 bases, with 14 bases between. Germline-derived CDR1 and CDR2 are LGHNA and YSLEER. CDR3: CASSQDGRGTDGYTF. CDR3 sequence (DNA): TGCGCCAGCAGCCAAGATGGTCGGGGAACGGATGGCTACACCTTC.

This clonotype was seen a few times. The chain combines TRBV12-3 or TRBV12-4 with TRBJ1-2; TRBD1 might be the D (5 bases). The CDR3 has 13 amino acids. V lost 5 bases and J 4 bases, leaving 11 bases between the germline ends. The CDR3 protein is CASSDTGGYGYTF. The CDR3 DNA is TGTGCCAGCAGTGATACCGGGGGCTATGGCTACACCTTC.

This clonotype was seen more than once but under ten times. J is TRBJ2-5 and V is TRBV3-1; D call uncertain. The CDR3 sequence is 13 residues long. Germline V CDR1 and CDR2: LGHDT, YNNKEL (reference sequence). Trimming removed 8 bases at V and 2 bases at J, with 12 bases between. Here the CDR3 DNA reads TGTGCCAGCGGAAAAAAGGGACAAGAGACCCAGTACTTC. Translated: CASGKKGQETQYF.

The chain is built from TRBV11-2 and TRBJ1-3, with D maybe TRBD1 (5 bases). CDR1 SGHAT and CDR2 FQNNGV come from the germline V gene. This CDR3 contains 17 residues. Deletions cut 4 bases from V and 3 bases from J, with 19 bases between. CDR3 loop: CASSSLRDSRSGNTIYF. The CDR3 DNA is TGTGCCAGCAGCTCTCTTAGGGACTCGAGGAGTGGAAACACCATATATTTT.